A single sample is the source of the 7 T cell receptor beta chains below, sequenced in a study of OX40 agonist ivuxolimab in advanced cancers. Produced via immunoSEQ multiplex PCR; TCRdb's table is partial and in-frame only. There are some 47,000 clones in the sample; around 80% occur only once, and around 6.8% lies in the top ten. Source: CD4+ or CD8+ T cells sorted from blood, taken in a trial of the OX40 agonist ivuxolimab. The origin of the receptors is an adult with an advanced solid tumor such as melanoma, head and neck, liver or kidney cancer.

CDR3 coding DNA: TGTGCCAGCAGCCCTCGATCGGGACAGACAACCTACGAGCAGTACTTC. Residues: CASSPRSGQTTYEQYF. The chain combines TRBV9 with TRBJ2-5, with 7 bases identical to TRBD1. TRBJ2-7 explains the end of the DNA better; the J call may be wrong. The CDR3 is made up of 16 amino acids. Germline CDR1 reads SGDLS; CDR2 reads YYNGEE.

This chain joins TRBV1 and TRBJ1-2. TRBV1 is a pseudogene. This CDR3 comprises 15 residues. The CDR3 loop is CTSSRSGPPTGGYTF. The CDR3 coding sequence is TGCACCAGCAGTAGATCCGGGCCCCCAACCGGCGGCTACACCTTC.

The chain employs TRBV15 and TRBJ2-1, with TRBD2 identical over 8 bases. V lost 6 bases to trimming and J lost 1 base; unmatched junction nucleotides: 14. This CDR3 is 18 amino acids long. Per the germline V gene, CDR1 is LNHNV and CDR2 is YYDKDF (reference sequence). CDR3 loop: CATRRHTSGRGSYNEQFF. The CDR3 coding sequence is TGTGCCACCAGAAGACATACCAGCGGGAGAGGATCCTACAATGAGCAGTTCTTC.

The V and J genes are TRBV6-5 and TRBJ2-5, with 8 bases that match TRBD2. The DNA end is more similar to TRBJ2-7, so the J call may be wrong. Germline assignment: CDR1 MNHEY and CDR2 SVGAGI. CDR3 length equals 13 residues. The chain's CDR3 is CATREGPSYEQYF. The CDR3 DNA reads as TGTGCCACCCGGGAGGGCCCTTCCTACGAGCAGTACTTC.

This clone was seen a few times. V gene TRBV5-6 combines with J gene TRBJ2-7; 7 positions agree with TRBD2. CDR1 is SGHDT and CDR2 is YYEEEE in the germline V gene. J was trimmed by 3 bases and V by 5 bases; bases with no gene match: 11. The CDR3 has 15 residues. This CDR3 is CASSYPASGYYEQYF. DNA of the CDR3: TGTGCCAGCAGTTATCCAGCTAGCGGATACTACGAGCAGTACTTC. Using reference TRBV5-6 and TRBJ2-7 for the parts outside the CDR3, the full variable domain is DAGVTQSPTHLIKTRGQQVTLRCSPKSGHDTVSWYQQALGQGPQFIFQYYEEEERQRGNFPDRFSGHQFPNYSSELNVNALLLGDSALYLCASSYPASGYYEQYFGPGTRLTVT.

The chain carries TRBV29-1 and TRBJ1-1; D ambiguous. V was cut by 7 bases and J by 11 bases, with 20 bases left in between. CDR1 SQVTM and CDR2 ANQGSEA come from the germline V gene. There are 12 residues in the CDR3. CDR3 coding DNA: TGCAGCGCGTCGACCGGGATGAAGGTGGCTTTCTTT. Residues: CSASTGMKVAFF. Using reference TRBV29-1 and TRBJ1-1 for the parts outside the CDR3, the full variable domain is SAVISQKPSRDICQRGTSLTIQCQVDSQVTMMFWYRQQPGQSLTLIATANQGSEATYESGFVIDKFPISRPNLTFSTLTVSNMSPEDSSIYLCSASTGMKVAFFGQGTRLTVV.

This chain uses TRBV10-1 with TRBJ2-1; 11 bases agree with TRBD2. CDR1 and CDR2 (germline): WNHNN, SYGVQD (reference sequence). CDR3 length: 14 amino acids. V was pared by 4 bases and J by 4 bases, with 0 bases of the junction left unmatched. DNA for the CDR3: TGCGCCAGCAGTGGACTAGCGGGGTACAATGAGCAGTTCTTC. Translating gives CASSGLAGYNEQFF.